This TCR beta chain was found in a study of blood T cell repertoires in COVID-19 (dated by TCRdb to about 2020). For context, the study as a whole: The collaborator samples originated in the United States, Italy and Spain and spanned the acute and convalescent phases of COVID-19. Sample metadata almost always included a de-identified subject ID, COVID-19 status, age in years and sex. HLA class I and class II types, where available, came from metadata supplied by the sample provider rather than from assay-based typing. The dataset comprised deeply sampled blood TCRbeta repertoires from subjects exposed to, actively infected with, or recovered from COVID-19. The samples were drawn from two sources: the first 160 participants of the ongoing ImmuneRACE study, and 1,200 or so subjects contributed by 6 global collaborators. The repertoires were released in a freely available public database intended as a resource for research on the immune response to SARS-CoV-2. The material from the prospective study consisted of cDNA or gDNA derived from T cells, B-cell-depleted T cells, or PBMCs.

Points the paper makes about the study in general: The amount of clinical and demographic metadata varied by source and participant and was provided uncurated.

Per the germline V gene, SGHRS is the CDR1 and YFSETQ is the CDR2. Trimming takes 4 bases off V and 8 bases off J; junction bases not matched to a gene: 6. Measured from the cysteine to the phenylalanine, the CDR3 is 13 residues long. Of the read, only the CDR3 DNA is kept; its 39 bases are in frame from base 1. Note on this clone: Its antigen specificity is not known. Per-nucleotide qualities are absent, and no much larger clonotype sits a single base away.

The immunoSEQ Assay, a bias-controlled multiplex PCR, was used to amplify TCRbeta CDR3 regions from genomic DNA. The study's own analysis went as follows. Nucleated cell counts per sample were estimated from amplification of reference gene primers within the assay. To quantify the absolute abundance of each unique TCRbeta CDR3 rearrangement, sequence reads were collapsed and filtered. For each sample, productive Simpson clonality was calculated as the square root of Simpson's diversity index across productive rearrangements. Drawn from immuneACCESS, this table holds only the in-frame rearrangements with V and J called that TCRdb kept. Clones are partly lost; checked studies trace under half to an unresolved V gene and leave the rest unexplained. For V, J and clone size, that table is used; D and trimming come from the DNA. In this sample the table shows 85,000 to 130,000 clones, more than 80% of which occur a single time. 26% of the sample goes to the ten largest clones.

Each collaborating institution followed its own protocols to collect whole blood in K2EDTA tubes. For TCRbeta analysis, collaborators shipped samples as frozen whole blood, isolated PBMCs, or DNA extracted from either of those sample types. Sequencing was performed on peripheral blood. The receptor chain draws on TRBV5-1 and TRBJ2-1; TRBD1 lines up with 7 middle nucleotides. The sequence came from a man aged 60-69 years with acute or convalescent COVID-19. The sequence in DNA is TGCGCCAGCAGCGGGACAGTTCGCGATGAGCAGTTCTTC. Translated, it gives CASSGTVRDEQFF.